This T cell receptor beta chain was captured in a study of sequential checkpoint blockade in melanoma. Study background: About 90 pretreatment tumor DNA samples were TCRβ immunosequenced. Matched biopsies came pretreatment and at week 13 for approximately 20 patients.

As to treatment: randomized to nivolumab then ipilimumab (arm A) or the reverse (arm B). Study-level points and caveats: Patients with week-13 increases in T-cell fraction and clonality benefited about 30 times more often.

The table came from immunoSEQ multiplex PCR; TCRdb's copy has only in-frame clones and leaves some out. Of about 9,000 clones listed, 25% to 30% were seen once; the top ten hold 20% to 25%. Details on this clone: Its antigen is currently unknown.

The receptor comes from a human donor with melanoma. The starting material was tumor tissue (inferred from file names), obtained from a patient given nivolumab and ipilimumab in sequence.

CDR3 region: CASSIDRGPRNTEAFF. CDR3 DNA: TGTGCCAGTAGTATAGACAGGGGGCCTAGGAACACTGAAGCTTTCTTT. The chain combines TRBV19 with TRBJ1-1, with 8 bases that match TRBD1. The CDR3 sequence is 16 residues long. The V gene end was trimmed by 0 bases and the J gene end by 1 base; junction bases not matched to a gene: 4. Germline CDR1 is LNHDA and CDR2 is SQIVND (reference sequence).